This passage covers 2 T cell receptor beta chains from one sample sequenced in a study of cytomegalovirus exposure and HLA in healthy donors. With 60 Vbeta and 13 Jbeta primers, the PCR was carried out. TCRdb's table, derived via immunoSEQ multiplex PCR, lists solely in-frame clones and lacks some. This table has around 170,000 clones, about 84% appearing once. Material: PBMCs. These receptors all stem from a man aged 50-60 years in good health and CMV-seronegative.

This chain connects TRBV12-5 to TRBJ2-2; 11 bases line up with TRBD1. With 5 bases clipped from V and 16 bases from J, the junction kept 6 bases outside the gene matches. The CDR3 runs to 12 residues. Germline loops: CDR1 LGHNT, CDR2 FRNRAP. The CDR3 is CASGQDRGQRFF. The CDR3 DNA reads TGTGCTAGTGGTCAGGACAGGGGGCAGCGGTTTTTT. The entire variable domain, with the rest obtained from reference TRBV12-5 and TRBJ2-2, is as follows: DARVTQTPRHKVTEMGQEVTMRCQPILGHNTVFWYRQTMMQGLELLAYFRNRAPLDDSGMPKDRFSAEMPDATLATLKIQPSEPRDSAVYFCASGQDRGQRFFGEGSRLTVL.

This clone was counted a few times. The sample holds other DNA sequences that translate to the same CDR3. The gene calls are TRBV5-1 and TRBJ1-5; TRBD1 is a possible D gene (6 bases). The CDR3 contains 14 residues. Trimming pared 0 bases from V and 2 bases from J, leaving 6 bases between. Germline-derived CDR1 and CDR2 are SGHRS and YFSETQ. The CDR3 spells CASSLEGGNQPQHF. In DNA, the CDR3 is TGCGCCAGCAGCTTGGAGGGGGGCAATCAGCCCCAGCATTTT.